This passage covers 29 T cell receptor beta chains from one sample sequenced in a study of shared clonotypes between healthy human individuals. Data came from immunoSEQ multiplex PCR; TCRdb stores just in-frame clones and leaves some out. This table holds 600,000 to 750,000 clones, 55% to 75% found once. The sequencing input was memory CD4+ T cells sorted from blood. Subset defined: CD45RA-negative fraction. The receptors were sampled from a woman between 25 and 40 years old in good health.

The chain employs TRBV28 and TRBJ2-1; the match to TRBD2 covers 11 bases. The germline CDR1 and CDR2 sequences are MDHEN and SYDVKM. The CDR3 has 15 residues. The ends lost 7 bases at V and 1 base at J; junction bases unmatched: 3. CDR3 region: CASTGTSGSYNEQFF. The CDR3 nucleotides are TGTGCCAGCACAGGGACTAGCGGATCCTACAATGAGCAGTTCTTC. The full variable domain, its missing parts supplied by reference TRBV28 and TRBJ2-1, is DVKVTQSSRYLVKRTGEKVFLECVQDMDHENMFWYRQDPGLGLRLIYFSYDVKMKEKGDIPEGYSVSREKKERFSLILESASTNQTSMYLCASTGTSGSYNEQFFGPGTRLTVL.

In its sample, this clone was seen a few times. The V gene is TRBV19, the J gene TRBJ2-5; 10 positions agree with TRBD1. The CDR3 is 18 amino acids. V dropped 8 bases and J dropped 4; count of bases not matched to a gene: 19. Germline V lookup: CDR1 LNHDA, CDR2 SQIVND (reference sequence). The CDR3 DNA is TGTGCCAGTGCCAGACAGGGGGCGAGGTGGTCGTCTCGAGAGACCCAGTACTTC. It codes for CASARQGARWSSRETQYF.

In its sample, this clone was seen a few times. This chain links TRBV30 with TRBJ1-2, with TRBD1 matching 7 bases. J lost 7 bases, V lost 4 bases, and 12 bases had no gene match. Per germline, CDR1 GTSNPN and CDR2 SVGIG (reference sequence). The CDR3 length is 14 residues. The CDR3 spells CAWKPAQGVGGYTF. The CDR3 DNA reads as TGTGCCTGGAAGCCCGCGCAGGGGGTGGGTGGCTACACCTTC.

The chain uses TRBV19 and TRBJ1-3, with 7 bases fitting TRBD1. Germline-derived CDR1 and CDR2 are LNHDA and SQIVND (reference sequence). The J segment lost 4 bases and the V segment lost 5 bases, leaving 5 bases of the junction unmatched. CDR3 size: 14 residues. CDR3 amino acids: CASSPGTEGNTIYF. The CDR3 DNA reads TGTGCCAGTAGTCCCGGGACAGAAGGAAACACCATATATTTT.

This sequence joins TRBV19 and TRBJ1-5; D call uncertain. Trimming stripped 2 bases from V and 5 bases from J, with 7 bases between. The CDR3 is 13 amino acids. The germline gives CDR1 LNHDA, CDR2 SQIVND (reference sequence). The CDR3, as DNA: TGTGCCAGTAGTATACAGCAGGATCAGCCCCAGCATTTT. This translates into CASSIQQDQPQHF.

The chain uses TRBV5-6 and TRBJ2-7; 7 bases line up with TRBD1. With V trimmed by 3 bases and J by 4 bases, 4 bases remained unmatched. Germline values: CDR1 SGHDT, CDR2 YYEEEE. The CDR3 runs 13 residues. Here the CDR3 DNA reads TGTGCCAGCAGCTCCCAGGACAGGTACGAGCAGTACTTC. Amino acids: CASSSQDRYEQYF.

The V and J genes are TRBV28 and TRBJ2-5; possibly TRBD1 for D (6 bases). Trimming cost V 4 bases and J 2 bases, with 32 bases left between them. Germline V gives CDR1 MDHEN, CDR2 SYDVKM. The CDR3 consists of 21 residues. The CDR3 DNA follows: TGTGCCAGCAGTTCGGACCGGTCCGCAGCCGGAAAACAGGGTGTTCAAGAGACCCAGTACTTC. Protein: CASSSDRSAAGKQGVQETQYF.

This sequence joins TRBV2 and TRBJ1-2, with D possibly being TRBD1 (5 bases). Germline CDR1 and CDR2: SNHLY and FYNNEI. The V end lost 2 bases, the J end lost 6 bases, and 10 bases lay between the germline ends. CDR3 length equals 13 residues. CDR3 DNA: TGTGCCAGCAGTGAAAGGCGGGGCCATGGCTACACCTTC. Encoded protein: CASSERRGHGYTF.

This clone was detected only a few times. For the CDR3, the DNA is TGCGCCAGCAGCCGGGGACTAGCGGGGGGTTACACCGGGGAGCTGTTTTTT. Protein sequence: CASSRGLAGGYTGELFF. V gene TRBV4-1 combines with J gene TRBJ2-2, with 15 bases identical to TRBD2. Germline lookup yields CDR1 MGHRA and CDR2 YSYEKL. This CDR3 contains 17 residues. The V segment lost 4 bases and the J segment 3 bases; nucleotides outside the gene matches: 3.

The chain couples TRBV6-1 to TRBJ2-2; D possibly corresponds to TRBD2 (6 bases). The CDR3 spans 15 residues. Germline V CDR1 and CDR2: MNHNS, SASEGT. V lost 7 bases and J 4 bases, leaving 16 bases between the germline ends. CDR3 DNA sequence: TGTGCCAGCACTATCTCGGTCGGGGGCACCGGGGAGCTGTTTTTT. Translating gives CASTISVGGTGELFF.

V usage is TRBV7-2 and J usage is TRBJ2-5; 9 bases fit TRBD2. Unmatched junction bases numbered 9, after V lost 5 bases and J lost 5 bases. The germline V gene has CDR1 SGHTA and CDR2 FQGNSA. The CDR3 runs 15 residues. The CDR3 nucleotides are TGTGCCAGCAGCGGGGGGACTAGCTATAGGGAGACCCAGTACTTC. Its translation: CASSGGTSYRETQYF. The entire variable domain, with the rest obtained from reference TRBV7-2 and TRBJ2-5, is as follows: GAGVSQSPSNKVTEKGKDVELRCDPISGHTALYWYRQSLGQGLEFLIYFQGNSAPDKSGLPSDRFSAERTGGSVSTLTIQRTQQEDSAVYLCASSGGTSYRETQYFGPGTRLLVL.

The chain uses TRBV15 and TRBJ1-1; 7 nucleotides align to TRBD1. The J segment lost 4 bases and the V segment lost 2 bases, leaving 1 base of the junction unmatched. The germline V gene encodes CDR1 LNHNV and CDR2 YYDKDF (reference sequence). CDR3 size: 13 residues. CDR3 amino acids: CATSRNRGTEAFF. The CDR3 DNA reads TGTGCCACCAGCAGAAACAGGGGCACTGAAGCTTTCTTT. Complete variable domain (other parts from reference TRBV15 and TRBJ1-1): DAMVIQNPRYQVTQFGKPVTLSCSQTLNHNVMYWYQQKSSQAPKLLFHYYDKDFNNEADTPDNFQSRRPNTSFCFLDIRSPGLGDTAMYLCATSRNRGTEAFFGQGTRLTVV.

The chain uses TRBV10-3 and TRBJ1-5; D unclear. Between the trimmed V and J ends, which lost 8 bases and 6 bases, there was a span of 17 bases. The CDR3 extends over 14 amino acids. The germline V gene has CDR1 ENHRY and CDR2 SYGVKD. CDR3 in amino acids: CAIWETPGVQPQHF. CDR3 sequence (DNA): TGTGCCATCTGGGAGACACCCGGAGTTCAGCCCCAGCATTTT.

This chain links TRBV29-1 with TRBJ2-7; no definite D call. The CDR3 totals 13 residues. Germline CDR1 is SQVTM and CDR2 is ANQGSEA. Trimming removed 5 bases from V and 5 bases from J, with 16 bases in between. In DNA, the CDR3 is TGCAGCGTTCTAACAGCTTTCGGTAACGAGCAGTACTTC. Encoded protein: CSVLTAFGNEQYF.

This sequence joins TRBV7-9 and TRBJ2-2; D gene unclear. Germline CDR1 and CDR2: SEHNR and FQNEAQ (reference sequence). The CDR3 consists of 11 residues. The V end was cut by 5 bases, the J end by 8 bases, with 6 bases between. This CDR3 reads CASSHAGELFF. CDR3 DNA: TGTGCCAGCAGCCACGCAGGGGAGCTGTTTTTT.

The V call is TRBV28, the J call TRBJ2-2; perhaps TRBD2 as D (6 bases). Germline values: CDR1 MDHEN, CDR2 SYDVKM. The length of the CDR3 is 16 residues. V was trimmed by 3 bases and J by 3 bases, leaving 14 bases between them. The chain's CDR3 is CASSFRAGRHTGELFF. For the CDR3, the DNA is TGTGCCAGCAGTTTTCGGGCGGGGAGACACACCGGGGAGCTGTTTTTT.

This chain links TRBV6-5 with TRBJ2-7; no clear D. The CDR3 sequence is 12 residues long. Trimming removed 3 bases at V and 7 bases at J, with 10 bases between. Germline V gene lookup returns CDR1 MNHEY and CDR2 SVGAGI. Here the CDR3 reads CASSYGLREQYF. The CDR3 DNA reads TGTGCCAGCAGTTATGGCCTAAGGGAGCAGTACTTC.

A note on this clone: The same CDR3 also results from other DNA sequences found in this sample. The V and J genes are TRBV13 and TRBJ1-1; perhaps TRBD1 as D (6 bases). The CDR3 has 13 residues. Germline lookup yields CDR1 PRHDT and CDR2 FYEKMQ (reference sequence). Trimming stripped 3 bases from V and 5 bases from J, with 10 bases between. CDR3 amino acids: CASSFGGPTEAFF. The DNA of the CDR3 is TGTGCCAGCAGCTTCGGGGGGCCAACTGAAGCTTTCTTT. The full variable domain, its missing parts supplied by reference TRBV13 and TRBJ1-1, is AAGVIQSPRHLIKEKRETATLKCYPIPRHDTVYWYQQGPGQDPQFLISFYEKMQSDKGSIPDRFSAQQFSDYHSELNMSSLELGDSALYFCASSFGGPTEAFFGQGTRLTVV.

The V gene is TRBV5-5, the J gene TRBJ1-1; no reliable D call. The CDR3 consists of 13 residues. The V gene lost 2 bases and the J gene lost 1 base, with 6 bases spanning the gap. Germline V gives CDR1 SGHKS, CDR2 YYEKEE (reference sequence). The CDR3 loop reads CASSFGRNTEAFF. The DNA for the CDR3 is TGTGCCAGCAGCTTCGGCAGGAACACTGAAGCTTTCTTT.

The chain has TRBV19 and TRBJ2-1; 9 bases align to TRBD2. V lost 4 bases, J lost 4 bases, and 5 bases stayed unmatched. Germline values: CDR1 LNHDA, CDR2 SQIVND (reference sequence). The CDR3 runs to 15 residues. CDR3 sequence (DNA): TGTGCCAGTAGTACCCTAGCGGGGCTATACAATGAGCAGTTCTTC. Translating it yields CASSTLAGLYNEQFF. Combining the CDR3 with reference TRBV19 and TRBJ2-1 gives the whole variable domain DGGITQSPKYLFRKEGQNVTLSCEQNLNHDAMYWYRQDPGQGLRLIYYSQIVNDFQKGDIAEGYSVSREKKESFPLTVTSAQKNPTAFYLCASSTLAGLYNEQFFGPGTRLTVL.

The chain recombines TRBV7-3 with TRBJ2-2; D gene ambiguous. The CDR3 totals 13 residues. The germline V gene has CDR1 SGHTA and CDR2 FQGTGA. The germline V and J ends were trimmed by 2 bases and 4 bases, with 5 bases remaining between them. The CDR3 sequence: CASSLGGTGELFF. The CDR3 region has the DNA TGTGCCAGCAGCTTAGGCGGCACCGGGGAGCTGTTTTTT.

The chain joins TRBV5-1 to TRBJ2-7; D call uncertain. V was shortened by 1 base and J by 2 bases, with 7 bases between the two germline ends. Germline-derived CDR1 and CDR2 are SGHRS and YFSETQ. There are 13 residues in the CDR3. This CDR3 is CASSLQVAYEQYF. The CDR3 nucleotides are TGCGCCAGCAGCTTGCAGGTGGCCTACGAGCAGTACTTC.

This clone was observed a few times. The rearrangement uses TRBV25-1 and TRBJ2-5, with TRBD2 matching over 10 bases. CDR1 is MGHDK, CDR2 SYGVNS, per germline. Unmatched junction bases numbered 10, after V lost 2 bases and J lost 4 bases. There are 17 residues in the CDR3. This CDR3 is CASSEPSGLAAIETQYF. As DNA, the CDR3 is TGTGCCAGCAGTGAACCCTCTGGACTAGCGGCTATAGAGACCCAGTACTTC.

This chain joins TRBV28 and TRBJ1-1, with a tentative D call TRBD1 (5 bases). Trimming removed 4 bases from V and 0 bases from J, with 9 bases in between. Germline-derived CDR1 and CDR2 are MDHEN and SYDVKM. The CDR3 runs to 14 residues. CDR3 DNA: TGTGCCAGCAGTTGGGACCGTTTGAACACTGAAGCTTTCTTT. The encoded protein is CASSWDRLNTEAFF.

This clone was recorded at least ten times. The chain has TRBV11-2 and TRBJ1-1; D gene uncertain. V was pared by 1 base and J by 7 bases, with 4 bases between. The CDR3 contains 11 residues. Per the germline V gene, CDR1 is SGHAT and CDR2 is FQNNGV. The CDR3 is CASSLVDEAFF. In nucleotides, the CDR3 is TGTGCCAGCAGCTTAGTCGATGAAGCTTTCTTT. Full variable domain (outside the CDR3, taken from reference TRBV11-2 and TRBJ1-1): EAGVAQSPRYKIIEKRQSVAFWCNPISGHATLYWYQQILGQGPKLLIQFQNNGVVDDSQLPKDRFSAERLKGVDSTLKIQPAKLEDSAVYLCASSLVDEAFFGQGTRLTVV.

This chain connects TRBV10-2 to TRBJ1-3; perhaps TRBD1 as D (6 bases). The CDR3 is 17 residues long. From germline, CDR1 is WSHSY and CDR2 SAAADI. The V and J ends lost 10 bases and 0 bases respectively, with 22 bases between them. CDR3 sequence (DNA): TGCGCCACCGGGACACACAGTCTCCTAAGCTCTGGAAACACCATATATTTT. It translates to CATGTHSLLSSGNTIYF.

The chain joins TRBV11-2 to TRBJ2-1; 8 positions match TRBD2. This CDR3 contains 17 residues. Trimming cost V 4 bases and J 5 bases; bases outside gene matches: 13. The V gene's germline CDR1 is SGHAT and CDR2 FQNNGV. CDR3 DNA: TGTGCCAGCAGCTCAACTTACGGGCTAGCGGGTAACAATGAGCAGTTCTTC. This translates into CASSSTYGLAGNNEQFF.

V gene TRBV18 combines with J gene TRBJ1-5; 10 bases are a match to TRBD1. The CDR3 covers 17 residues. Germline V gene lookup returns CDR1 KGHSH and CDR2 LQKENI. The ends lost 2 bases at V and 2 bases at J; junction bases unmatched: 6. In DNA, the CDR3 is TGTGCCAGCTCACCATTTGCCGGGACAGGGGGCAATCAGCCCCAGCATTTT. It translates to CASSPFAGTGGNQPQHF.

V usage is TRBV7-2 and J usage is TRBJ2-3, with a weak D call TRBD2 (5 bases). Germline CDR1 is SGHTA and CDR2 is FQGNSA. The V end lost 1 base, the J end lost 1 base, and 12 bases lay between the germline ends. CDR3 length: 16 amino acids. CDR3 bases: TGTGCCAGCAGCTTAGTTGCGGGTGGGGGCACAGATACGCAGTATTTT. This gives the protein CASSLVAGGGTDTQYF.